This entry describes one T cell receptor beta chain. Generated by immunoSEQ multiplex PCR, the TCRdb table keeps only in-frame clones and is missing some. The repertoire holds approximately 250,000 clones, with about nine tenths as singletons. The data stem from a study of blood T cell repertoires in COVID-19. The CDR3 loop spans 14 amino acids. V lost 3 bases to trimming and J lost 1 base, with 6 bases between them. Germline lookup yields CDR1 SNHLY and CDR2 FYNNEI. The sequence derives from a woman in her twenties or thirties with acute COVID-19. This chain joins TRBV2 and TRBJ2-2; no definite D call. Material: PBMCs or T cells enriched from blood (not recorded which). The CDR3 bases are TGTGCCAGCAGTGAGCTAGGGAACACCGGGGAGCTGTTTTTT. Translation gives CASSELGNTGELFF.